This entry lists 28 T cell receptor beta chains sequenced from one sample in a study of blood T cell repertoires in COVID-19. Using immunoSEQ multiplex PCR, the repertoire was profiled, and TCRdb retains in-frame clones only, with some absent. The profile shows roughly 120,000 clones, 80% of them singletons. The sequenced sample consisted of peripheral blood. These receptors all come from a man aged 65-85 years with acute or convalescent COVID-19.

This chain links TRBV6-5 with TRBJ2-5; 7 bases fit TRBD1. The CDR3 has 15 amino acids. Germline V gene data show CDR1 as MNHEY and CDR2 as SVGAGI. The ends lost 6 bases at V and 2 bases at J; junction bases unmatched: 9. The CDR3 bases are TGTGCCAGCAGAGCCCGACAGGGTCGGCAAGAGACCCAGTACTTC. It codes for CASRARQGRQETQYF.

This rearrangement joins TRBV11-2 to TRBJ2-1; 12 nucleotides agree with TRBD2. The germline CDR1 and CDR2 sequences are SGHAT and FQNNGV. This CDR3 is 16 amino acids long. V lost 5 bases to trimming and J lost 8 bases; unmatched junction nucleotides: 10. The CDR3 spells CASSPLASGGGYEQFF. In DNA form, the CDR3 reads TGTGCCAGCAGCCCCCTGGCTAGCGGGGGGGGATATGAGCAGTTCTTC. Filled out from reference TRBV11-2 and TRBJ2-1, the complete variable domain reads EAGVAQSPRYKIIEKRQSVAFWCNPISGHATLYWYQQILGQGPKLLIQFQNNGVVDDSQLPKDRFSAERLKGVDSTLKIQPAKLEDSAVYLCASSPLASGGGYEQFFGPGTRLTVL.

The chain links TRBV5-5 to TRBJ1-4; D may be TRBD1 (5 bases). Germline V CDR1 and CDR2: SGHKS, YYEKEE (reference sequence). V was cut by 5 bases and J by 2 bases, with 10 bases left in between. The CDR3 sequence is 14 residues long. In DNA form, the CDR3 reads TGTGCCAGCAGAGGGGTATTGACTAATGAAAAACTGTTTTTT. Its protein product is CASRGVLTNEKLFF.

The sample holds a few counts of this clone. V usage is TRBV30 and J usage is TRBJ2-7; D may be TRBD2 (5 bases). V lost 2 bases, J lost 5 bases, and 7 bases lay in between. Germline V lookup: CDR1 GTSNPN, CDR2 SVGIG (reference sequence). The CDR3 loop spans 11 amino acids. In DNA form, the CDR3 reads TGTGCCTGGAGTAAGAGGGACGAGCAGTACTTC. Its translation is CAWSKRDEQYF. Looking up the rest from reference TRBV30 and TRBJ2-7 gives the full variable domain: SQTIHQWPATLVQPVGSPLSLECTVEGTSNPNLYWYRQAAGRGLQLLFYSVGIGQISSEVPQNLSASRPQDRQFILSSKKLLLSDSGFYLCAWSKRDEQYFGPGTRLTVT.

CDR3 protein: CATSSYRGNTEAFF. The CDR3 DNA is TGTGCCACCAGCAGCTACAGGGGGAACACTGAAGCTTTCTTT. V gene TRBV15 combines with J gene TRBJ1-1, with TRBD1 identical over 7 bases. The CDR3 loop spans 14 amino acids. The V gene end was trimmed by 3 bases and the J gene end by 1 base; junction bases not matched to a gene: 2. CDR1 and CDR2 (germline): LNHNV, YYDKDF (reference sequence).

The sample holds a few counts of this clone. The V call is TRBV6-5, the J call TRBJ1-5; the match to TRBD1 covers 9 bases. CDR3 length: 15 residues. Looked up from germline, CDR1 is MNHEY and CDR2 is SVGAGI. The junction had 4 bases not matched to a gene; V was cut back by 6 bases and J by 1 base. DNA for the CDR3: TGTGCCAGCAGGGCCGGGACAGGGAGCAATCAGCCCCAGCATTTT. This translates into CASRAGTGSNQPQHF.

In its sample, this clone was seen a few times. This chain connects TRBV14 to TRBJ2-7; possible D gene TRBD2, 5 bases. The CDR3 runs 14 residues. Trimming stripped 4 bases from V and 6 bases from J, with 16 bases between. Germline V lookup: CDR1 SGHDN, CDR2 FVKESK. The CDR3 region has the DNA TGTGCCAGCAGCCCCCCAGGACTCCTGAGCGAGCAGTACTTC. Protein: CASSPPGLLSEQYF.

The chain combines TRBV5-1 with TRBJ2-2; 11 bases are a match to TRBD1. The CDR3 extends over 15 amino acids. Germline values: CDR1 SGHRS, CDR2 YFSETQ. Trimming removed 4 bases from V and 4 bases from J; junction bases left unmatched: 3. CDR3 loop: CASSPGQGVTGELFF. CDR3 bases: TGCGCCAGCAGCCCGGGACAGGGGGTCACCGGGGAGCTGTTTTTT.

As for this clone: Different DNA sequences within this sample yield the same CDR3. The chain has TRBV3-1 (or the pseudogene TRBV3-2) and TRBJ1-3; D is unresolved. V lost 1 base and J 0 bases, leaving 4 bases between the germline ends. CDR1 and CDR2 from the germline V gene are LGHDT and YNNKEL (reference sequence). This CDR3 is 14 amino acids long. Here the CDR3 DNA reads TGTGCCAGCAGCCAAGCGGGCTCTGGAAACACCATATATTTT. Encoded protein: CASSQAGSGNTIYF.

The rearrangement links TRBV7-9 to TRBJ1-6, with D possibly being TRBD1 (6 bases). This CDR3 has 14 residues. Trimming took 5 bases from V and 9 from J, leaving 14 bases between them. Germline values: CDR1 SEHNR, CDR2 FQNEAQ (reference sequence). The CDR3 bases are TGTGCCAGCAGCATAACAGGGTTGGGTTCACCCCTCCACTTT. This gives the protein CASSITGLGSPLHF.

This rearrangement joins TRBV2 to TRBJ1-1, with D tentatively TRBD1 (5 bases). The germline V gene has CDR1 SNHLY and CDR2 FYNNEI. CDR3 length: 15 residues. Trimming cost V 5 bases and J 0 bases, with 13 bases left between them. CDR3 amino acids: CASSLDSFMNTEAFF. The CDR3 DNA reads TGTGCCAGCAGTTTAGACAGCTTCATGAACACTGAAGCTTTCTTT.

This clone has only one observation. The J gene is TRBJ2-5, the V gene TRBV4-1, with a possible D match to TRBD1 (7 bases). Germline-derived CDR1 and CDR2 are MGHRA and YSYEKL. The CDR3 length is 17 residues. V was shortened by 0 bases and J by 2 bases, with 16 bases between the two germline ends. The CDR3 DNA reads as TGCGCCAGCAGCCAAGATACACGGGGGACAGTACAAGAGACCCAGTACTTC. Residues: CASSQDTRGTVQETQYF.

This clone has a handful of counts. The genes are TRBV5-1 and TRBJ1-1; 7 nucleotides align to TRBD1. There are 14 residues in the CDR3. Germline V gene sequence: CDR1 SGHRS, CDR2 YFSETQ. The junction had 5 bases not matched to a gene; V was cut back by 5 bases and J by 1 base. CDR3 in amino acids: CASRRRQGNTEAFF. CDR3 sequence (DNA): TGCGCCAGCAGACGCAGACAGGGGAACACTGAAGCTTTCTTT.

The genes are TRBV6-5 and TRBJ1-2; the match to TRBD1 covers 11 bases. The J segment lost 8 bases and the V segment lost 2 bases, leaving 4 bases of the junction unmatched. Germline CDR1 and CDR2: MNHEY and SVGAGI. This CDR3 has 14 amino acids. CDR3 bases: TGTGCCAGCAGTTACGGGACAGGGGGGAACGGCTACACCTTC. Its protein is CASSYGTGGNGYTF.

The V and J genes are TRBV24-1 and TRBJ2-1, with TRBD1 as a possible D gene (5 bases). CDR3 length: 15 residues. Germline V lookup: CDR1 KGHDR, CDR2 SFDVKD. V dropped 6 bases and J dropped 0 bases, with 11 bases sitting between them. CDR3 DNA: TGTGCCACCAGTACAGGACCAAACTCCTACAATGAGCAGTTCTTC. Amino acid sequence: CATSTGPNSYNEQFF.

This clone has a handful of counts. The chain combines TRBV18 with TRBJ1-2; 7 bases line up with TRBD1. From germline, CDR1 is KGHSH and CDR2 LQKENI. The CDR3 spans 14 residues. V dropped 6 bases and J dropped 0; count of bases not matched to a gene: 4. CDR3 in amino acids: CASSSQGANYGYTF. The CDR3 DNA reads as TGTGCCAGCTCTTCTCAGGGGGCTAACTATGGCTACACCTTC.

In the case of this clone: This sample also contains other DNA sequences that code for the same CDR3. The chain recombines TRBV19 with TRBJ1-2; TRBD1 matches 7 bases. V gave up 3 bases and J gave up 3 bases; unmatched junction bases: 1. The CDR3 sequence is 13 residues long. CDR1 and CDR2 (germline): LNHDA, SQIVND (reference sequence). DNA for the CDR3: TGTGCCAGTAGTATCGACAGGGACTATGGCTACACCTTC. This codes for CASSIDRDYGYTF.

The chain couples TRBV14 to TRBJ2-6, with D perhaps TRBD1 (6 bases). Looked up from germline, CDR1 is SGHDN and CDR2 is FVKESK. The V gene lost 6 bases and the J gene lost 2 bases, with 14 bases spanning the gap. This CDR3 is built from 16 residues. The CDR3 DNA is TGTGCCAGCAGGCGAGGGGGTCTCCCTGGGGCCAACGTCCTGACTTTC. Its protein is CASRRGGLPGANVLTF. The whole variable domain, remainder taken from reference TRBV14 and TRBJ2-6, is EAGVTQFPSHSVIEKGQTVTLRCDPISGHDNLYWYRRVMGKEIKFLLHFVKESKQDESGMPNNRFLAERTGGTYSTLKVQPAELEDSGVYFCASRRGGLPGANVLTFGAGSRLTVL.

This clone was detected only once. This rearrangement joins TRBV5-1 to TRBJ1-2; TRBD1 is a possible D gene (5 bases). Germline V CDR1 and CDR2: SGHRS, YFSETQ. CDR3 size: 19 residues. The germline V and J ends were trimmed by 3 bases and 3 bases, with 27 bases remaining between them. The CDR3 DNA is TGCGCCAGCAGCTCGGGAGGGCTGAGGGGACCAGGTACGGACTATGGCTACACCTTC. Its translation: CASSSGGLRGPGTDYGYTF.

The rearrangement joins TRBV14 to TRBJ2-7, with D tentatively TRBD2 (5 bases). The CDR3 has 16 amino acids. Germline V gene data show CDR1 as SGHDN and CDR2 as FVKESK. Trimming stripped 1 base from V and 2 bases from J, with 15 bases between. CDR3 sequence (DNA): TGTGCCAGCAGCCAAGTTCGAGGGCCACGTACCTACGAGCAGTACTTC. Translating it yields CASSQVRGPRTYEQYF.

The sample holds a few counts of this clone. The gene calls are TRBV7-9 and TRBJ2-1, with 9 bases identical to TRBD1. The CDR3 has 14 amino acids. J lost 8 bases, V lost 6 bases, and 8 bases had no gene match. Germline V gene lookup returns CDR1 SEHNR and CDR2 FQNEAQ (reference sequence). The CDR3 sequence is CASRLDRGRDEQFF. The DNA for the CDR3 is TGTGCCAGCAGATTGGACAGGGGAAGGGATGAGCAGTTCTTC.

The gene calls are TRBV5-4 and TRBJ2-7; 9 bases align to TRBD1. This CDR3 is built from 13 residues. V lost 0 bases and J lost 6; bases outside the gene matches: 1. The germline V gene encodes CDR1 SGHNT and CDR2 YYREEE (reference sequence). The CDR3 is CASSLDRGLEQYF. CDR3 sequence (DNA): TGTGCCAGCAGCTTGGACAGGGGGCTCGAGCAGTACTTC.

This chain connects TRBV6-1 to TRBJ2-5; TRBD2 aligns across 8 bases. CDR1 is MNHNS, CDR2 SASEGT, per germline. Germline trimming cut 1 base from V and 5 bases from J; bases unmatched to any gene: 9. The CDR3 loop spans 16 amino acids. The CDR3 protein is CASSEVGRGAPETQYF. CDR3 DNA sequence: TGTGCCAGCAGTGAAGTCGGGCGGGGGGCACCGGAGACCCAGTACTTC.

V usage is TRBV11-2 and J usage is TRBJ2-2; the D is unclear. Germline CDR1 SGHAT, CDR2 FQNNGV. V shed 6 bases and J shed 4 bases, with 12 bases lying between them. The CDR3 length is 14 residues. The CDR3 region has the DNA TGTGCCAGCAGAGCCCTGACGGGCACCGGGGAGCTGTTTTTT. Its translation: CASRALTGTGELFF. The full variable domain, rest sourced from reference TRBV11-2 and TRBJ2-2, is EAGVAQSPRYKIIEKRQSVAFWCNPISGHATLYWYQQILGQGPKLLIQFQNNGVVDDSQLPKDRFSAERLKGVDSTLKIQPAKLEDSAVYLCASRALTGTGELFFGEGSRLTVL.

Only one count was recorded for this clone. The chain uses TRBV5-1 and TRBJ2-5; D call uncertain. This CDR3 is 14 amino acids long. The germline CDR1 and CDR2 sequences are SGHRS and YFSETQ. V was clipped by 4 bases and J by 4 bases, with 14 bases between them. The DNA for the CDR3 is TGCGCCAGCAGCCAGTTGTTGCCTCGAGAGACCCAGTACTTC. Translated: CASSQLLPRETQYF.

The chain has TRBV13 and TRBJ2-2; no firm D call. CDR1 and CDR2 from the germline V gene are PRHDT and FYEKMQ (reference sequence). V was clipped by 7 bases and J by 2 bases, with 8 bases between them. The CDR3 has 13 residues. The CDR3 coding sequence is TGTGCCAGCACGACTTTCAACACCGGGGAGCTGTTTTTT. Its translation is CASTTFNTGELFF.

The J gene is TRBJ1-6, the V gene TRBV5-8; 10 positions match TRBD1. The CDR3 contains 14 residues. In germline, CDR1 is SGHTS, CDR2 YDEGEE. After removal of 3 bases from V and 7 bases from J, the junction contained 1 base not matched to a gene. The CDR3 here is CASSSDRGNSPLHF. The CDR3, as DNA: TGTGCCAGCAGCTCGGACAGGGGGAATTCACCCCTCCACTTT.

This chain uses TRBV18 with TRBJ1-3; possibly TRBD1 for D (5 bases). The CDR3 has 16 residues. V was cut by 3 bases and J by 1 base, with 13 bases left in between. Looked up from germline, CDR1 is KGHSH and CDR2 is LQKENI. The CDR3 spells CASSPQGQVSGNTIYF. The CDR3 DNA follows: TGTGCCAGCTCACCGCAGGGTCAGGTATCTGGAAACACCATATATTTT.